This T cell receptor beta chain was documented in a study of response to subunit inactivated influenza vaccine. Broader study findings: With each seasonal influenza vaccination, the authors suggested, few new T cells are recruited.

TCRdb processed the RT-PCR reads anew with MiXCR; each CDR3 protein has one entry. The sample shows about 190,000 distinct CDR3 sequences, approximately 15% of them seen only once. On this clonotype itself: What it recognizes is unknown.

The CDR3 length is 15 residues. Trimming took 3 bases from V and 4 from J; bases not matched to a gene: 6. Germline CDR1 MDHEN, CDR2 SYDVKM. The sequence derives from a man aged 45 to 65 who received an inactivated influenza vaccine. The V and J genes are TRBV28 and TRBJ2-7; TRBD2 matches at 10 bases. The material was CD8+ T cells sorted from PBMCs, obtained more than 4 days after vaccination. The CDR3 DNA is TGTGCCAGCAGTTTGTTGGCTAGCGGGAGTTACGAGCAGTACTTC. This sequence encodes CASSLLASGSYEQYF.